The clone carrying this TCR beta chain appeared a single time. The data derive from a study of blood T cell repertoires in COVID-19. For the study at large: The study drew acute and convalescent COVID-19 samples from the United States, Italy and Spain.

Sequencing used immunoSEQ multiplex PCR; TCRdb keeps in-frame clones, though not all of them. The sample includes 300,000 to 350,000 clones, roughly 90% seen only once; the top ten take around 9.9%. The CDR3 length is 16 residues. V was shortened by 2 bases and J by 8 bases, with 16 bases between the two germline ends. Germline V CDR1 and CDR2: SGHTA, FQGTGA. This chain uses TRBV7-3 with TRBJ1-6, with D perhaps TRBD1 (6 bases). Sequenced material: peripheral blood. This clonotype was obtained from a man aged 30 to 45 with COVID-19, enrolled during active disease. The CDR3 nucleotides read TGTGCCAGCAGCTTATTCCCCCCAGGGGCGGATTCACCCCTCCACTTT. Amino acid sequence: CASSLFPPGADSPLHF.